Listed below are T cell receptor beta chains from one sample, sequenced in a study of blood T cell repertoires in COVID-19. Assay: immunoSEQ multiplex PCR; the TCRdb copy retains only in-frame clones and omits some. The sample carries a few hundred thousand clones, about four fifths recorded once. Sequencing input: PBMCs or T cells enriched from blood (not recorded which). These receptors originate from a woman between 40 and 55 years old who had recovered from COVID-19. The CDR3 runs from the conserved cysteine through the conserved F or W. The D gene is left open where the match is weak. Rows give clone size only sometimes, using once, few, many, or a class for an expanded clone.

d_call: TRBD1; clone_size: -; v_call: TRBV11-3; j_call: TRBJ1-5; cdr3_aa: CASSLDGTGDQPQHF; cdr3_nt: TGTGCCAGCAGCTTAGATGGGACAGGGGATCAGCCCCAGCATTTT
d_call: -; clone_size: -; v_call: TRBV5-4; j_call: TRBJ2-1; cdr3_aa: CASSLRRGAGYNEQFF; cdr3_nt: TGTGCCAGCAGCTTGCGTCGCGGAGCGGGCTACAATGAGCAGTTCTTC
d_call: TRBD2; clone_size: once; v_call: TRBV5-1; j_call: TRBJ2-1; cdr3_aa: CASSLGNSGRASNEQFF; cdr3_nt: TGCGCCAGCAGCTTGGGGAATAGCGGGAGGGCCTCAAATGAGCAGTTCTTC
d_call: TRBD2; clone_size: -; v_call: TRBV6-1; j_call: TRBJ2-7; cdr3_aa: CASSEMGTTYEQYF; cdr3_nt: TGTGCCAGCAGTGAGATGGGGACTACTTACGAGCAGTACTTC
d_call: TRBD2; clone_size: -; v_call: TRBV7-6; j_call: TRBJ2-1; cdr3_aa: CASSPRGTSGRPSSYNEQFF; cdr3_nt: TGTGCCAGCAGCCCGAGGGGTACTAGCGGGAGGCCTAGCTCCTACAATGAGCAGTTCTTC
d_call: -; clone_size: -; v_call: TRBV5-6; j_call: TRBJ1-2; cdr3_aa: CASSYGQNYGYTF; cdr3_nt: TGTGCCAGCAGTTACGGACAGAACTATGGCTACACCTTC
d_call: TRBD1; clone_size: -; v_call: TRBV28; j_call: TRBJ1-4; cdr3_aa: CASSYLRTGGEEKLFF; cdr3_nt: TGTGCCAGCAGTTACCTCCGGACAGGCGGAGAAGAAAAACTGTTTTTT
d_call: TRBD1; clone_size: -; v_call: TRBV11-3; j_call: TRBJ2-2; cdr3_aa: CASRTGTGASGGTGELFF; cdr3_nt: TGTGCCAGCAGGACTGGGACAGGGGCCTCTGGGGGCACCGGGGAGCTGTTTTTT
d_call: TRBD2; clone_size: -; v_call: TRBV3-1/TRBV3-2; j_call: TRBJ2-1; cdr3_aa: CASSLPATSGSYNEQFF; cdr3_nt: TGTGCCAGCAGCCTCCCGGCGACTAGCGGGAGCTACAATGAGCAGTTCTTC
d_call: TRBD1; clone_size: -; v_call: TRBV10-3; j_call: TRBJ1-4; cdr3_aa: CAISEGTGLFF; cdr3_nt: TGTGCCATCAGTGAGGGGACAGGTCTGTTTTTT
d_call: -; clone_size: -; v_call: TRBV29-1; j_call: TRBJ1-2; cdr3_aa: CSASGATIYGYTF; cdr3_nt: TGCAGCGCTAGTGGGGCGACCATCTATGGCTACACCTTC
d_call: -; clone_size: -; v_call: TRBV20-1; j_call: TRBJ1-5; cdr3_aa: CSAGGGPHQPQHF; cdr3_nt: TGCAGTGCTGGTGGGGGGCCCCATCAGCCCCAGCATTTT
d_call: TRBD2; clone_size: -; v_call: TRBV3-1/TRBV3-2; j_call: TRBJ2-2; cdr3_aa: CASSHERLAGDTGELFF; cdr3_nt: TGTGCCAGCAGCCACGAGCGGCTAGCGGGAGACACCGGGGAGCTGTTTTTT
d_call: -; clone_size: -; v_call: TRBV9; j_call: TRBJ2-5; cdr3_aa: CASSVDSSRPTQYF; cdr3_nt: TGTGCCAGCAGCGTAGACTCTAGTCGGCCGACCCAGTACTTC
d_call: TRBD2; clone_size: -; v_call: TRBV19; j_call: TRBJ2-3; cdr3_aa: CASSVLGLAGYTDTQYF; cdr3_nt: TGTGCCAGTAGTGTCCTGGGACTAGCGGGCTACACAGATACGCAGTATTTT
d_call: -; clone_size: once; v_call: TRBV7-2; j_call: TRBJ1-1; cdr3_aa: CASSLNRLNTEAFF; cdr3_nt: TGTGCCAGCAGCTTAAACAGACTGAACACTGAAGCTTTCTTT
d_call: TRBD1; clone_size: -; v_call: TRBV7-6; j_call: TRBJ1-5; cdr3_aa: CASSSDRGQPQHF; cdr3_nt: TGTGCCAGCAGCTCAGACAGGGGACAGCCCCAGCATTTT
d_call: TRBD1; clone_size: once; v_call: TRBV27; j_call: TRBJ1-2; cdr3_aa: CASSLISGTGLNYGYTF; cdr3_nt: TGTGCCAGCAGTTTAATTTCCGGGACAGGGCTCAACTATGGCTACACCTTC
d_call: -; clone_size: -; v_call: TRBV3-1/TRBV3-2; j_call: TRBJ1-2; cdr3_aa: CASSPVEGYGYTF; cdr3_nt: TGTGCCAGCAGCCCGGTGGAGGGCTATGGCTACACCTTC
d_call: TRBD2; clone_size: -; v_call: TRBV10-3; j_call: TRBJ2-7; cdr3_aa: CAISESTMGGEQYF; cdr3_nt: TGTGCCATCAGTGAGTCGACGATGGGGGGGGAGCAGTACTTC
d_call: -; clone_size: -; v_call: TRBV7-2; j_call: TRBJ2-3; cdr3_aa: CASSLGIAGSSTDTQYF; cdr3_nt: TGTGCCAGCAGCTTAGGTATCGCGGGGTCTAGCACAGATACGCAGTATTTT
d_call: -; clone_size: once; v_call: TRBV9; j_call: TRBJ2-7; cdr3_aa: CASSVSGYSYEQYF; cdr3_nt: TGTGCCAGCAGCGTAAGCGGTTACTCCTACGAGCAGTACTTC
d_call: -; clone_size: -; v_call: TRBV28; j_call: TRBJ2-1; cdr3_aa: CASRGGNEQFF; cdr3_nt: TGTGCCAGCAGGGGGGGCAATGAGCAGTTCTTC
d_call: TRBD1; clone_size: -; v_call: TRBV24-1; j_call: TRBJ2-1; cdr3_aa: CATSDRTGPNEQFF; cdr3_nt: TGTGCCACCAGTGATCGGACAGGCCCGAATGAGCAGTTCTTC
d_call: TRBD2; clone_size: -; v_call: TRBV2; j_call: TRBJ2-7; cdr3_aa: CASTVSGTSEQYF; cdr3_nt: TGTGCCAGCACGGTAAGCGGGACGAGCGAGCAGTACTTC
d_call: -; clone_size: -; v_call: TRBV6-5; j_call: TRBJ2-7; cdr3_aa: CASSTQASRWEQYF; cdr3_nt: TGTGCCAGCAGTACCCAGGCCTCCCGGTGGGAGCAGTACTTC
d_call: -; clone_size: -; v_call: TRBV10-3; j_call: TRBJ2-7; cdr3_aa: CAISGGEAAGISEQYF; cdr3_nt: TGTGCCATCAGTGGGGGGGAAGCGGCCGGGATCTCGGAGCAGTACTTC
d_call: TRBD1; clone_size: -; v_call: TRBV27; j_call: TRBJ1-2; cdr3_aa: CASSLATGEGYTF; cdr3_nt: TGTGCCAGCAGTTTAGCGACAGGGGAAGGCTACACCTTC
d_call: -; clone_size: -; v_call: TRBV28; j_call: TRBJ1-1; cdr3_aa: CASSFRQGSNTEAFF; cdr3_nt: TGTGCCAGCAGTTTTAGACAAGGCTCGAACACTGAAGCTTTCTTT
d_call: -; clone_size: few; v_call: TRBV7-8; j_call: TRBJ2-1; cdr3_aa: CATGSYNEQFF; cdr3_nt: TGTGCCACCGGCTCCTACAATGAGCAGTTCTTC
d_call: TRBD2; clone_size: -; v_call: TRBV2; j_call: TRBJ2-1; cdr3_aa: CASSEDGLAGEDEQFF; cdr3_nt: TGTGCCAGCAGTGAAGACGGACTAGCGGGAGAGGATGAGCAGTTCTTC
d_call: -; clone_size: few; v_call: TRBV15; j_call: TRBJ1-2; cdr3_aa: CATSSAPREFTARPNYGYTF; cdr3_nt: TGTGCCACCAGCAGCGCCCCTAGGGAGTTCACCGCTCGACCTAACTATGGCTACACCTTC
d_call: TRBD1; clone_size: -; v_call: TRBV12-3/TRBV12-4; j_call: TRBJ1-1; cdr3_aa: CASSFGQGNEAFF; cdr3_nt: TGTGCCAGCAGTTTCGGACAGGGGAATGAAGCTTTCTTT
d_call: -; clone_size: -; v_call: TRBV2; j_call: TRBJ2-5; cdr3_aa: CASSESQGGRTQYF; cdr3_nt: TGTGCCAGCAGTGAGTCACAGGGGGGGAGGACCCAGTACTTC
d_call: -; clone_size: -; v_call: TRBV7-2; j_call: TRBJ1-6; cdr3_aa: CASSLQAPTFNSPLHF; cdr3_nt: TGTGCCAGCAGCCTACAGGCGCCCACGTTCAATTCACCCCTCCACTTT
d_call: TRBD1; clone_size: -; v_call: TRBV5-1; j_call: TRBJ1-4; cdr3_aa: CASSLEGANEKLFF; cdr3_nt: TGCGCCAGCAGCTTGGAGGGGGCAAATGAAAAACTGTTTTTT
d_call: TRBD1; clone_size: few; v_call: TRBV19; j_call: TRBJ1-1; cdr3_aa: CASNPTGTNTEAFF; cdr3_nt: TGTGCCAGTAACCCGACAGGGACAAATACTGAAGCTTTCTTT
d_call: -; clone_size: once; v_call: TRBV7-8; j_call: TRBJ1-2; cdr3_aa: CASSLGDWDYGYTF; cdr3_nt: TGTGCCAGCAGCTTAGGGGACTGGGACTATGGCTACACCTTC
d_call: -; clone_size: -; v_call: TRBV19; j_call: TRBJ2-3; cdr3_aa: CASSNQTGITDTQYF; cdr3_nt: TGTGCCAGTAGCAACCAAACAGGGATCACAGATACGCAGTATTTT
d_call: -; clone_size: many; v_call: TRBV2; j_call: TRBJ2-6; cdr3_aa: CASRRDSGANVLTF; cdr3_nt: TGTGCCAGCAGACGGGACTCTGGGGCCAACGTCCTGACTTTC
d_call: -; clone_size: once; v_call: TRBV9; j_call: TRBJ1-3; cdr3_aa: CASSPVASSGNTIYF; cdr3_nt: TGTGCCAGCAGCCCCGTCGCGAGCTCTGGAAACACCATATATTTT
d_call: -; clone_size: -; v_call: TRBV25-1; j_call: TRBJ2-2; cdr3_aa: CASSEASRSANTGELFF; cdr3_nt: TGTGCCAGCAGTGAAGCCTCCCGCAGCGCGAACACCGGGGAGCTGTTTTTT
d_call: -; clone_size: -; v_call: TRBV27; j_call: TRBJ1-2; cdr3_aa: CASSLAQGHAYGYTF; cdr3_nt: TGTGCCAGCAGTTTAGCGCAGGGGCATGCCTATGGCTACACCTTC
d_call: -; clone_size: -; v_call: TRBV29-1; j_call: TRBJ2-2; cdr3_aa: CSVEAYRSGELFF; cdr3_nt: TGCAGCGTTGAAGCGTATCGTTCCGGGGAGCTGTTTTTT
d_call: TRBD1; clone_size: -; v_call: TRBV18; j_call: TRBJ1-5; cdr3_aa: CASSSDRGNQPQHF; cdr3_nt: TGTGCCAGCTCCTCCGACAGGGGCAATCAGCCCCAGCATTTT
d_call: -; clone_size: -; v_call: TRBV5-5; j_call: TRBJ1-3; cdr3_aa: CASSFPTGGRNTIYF; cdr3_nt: TGTGCCAGCAGCTTCCCGACGGGGGGAAGAAACACCATATATTTT
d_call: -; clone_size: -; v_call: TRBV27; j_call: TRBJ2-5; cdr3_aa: CASSPTTYLSYQETQYF; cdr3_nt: TGTGCCAGCAGTCCGACTACGTACCTATCTTACCAAGAGACCCAGTACTTC
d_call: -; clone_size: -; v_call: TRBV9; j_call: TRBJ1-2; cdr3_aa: CASSPSVAGSVGYTF; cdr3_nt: TGTGCCAGCAGCCCTAGCGTGGCAGGGAGTGTGGGCTACACCTTC
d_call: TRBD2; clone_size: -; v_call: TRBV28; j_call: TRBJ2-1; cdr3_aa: CASSFGRELLVEQFF; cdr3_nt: TGTGCCAGCAGTTTCGGGCGGGAGCTTCTCGTGGAGCAGTTCTTC
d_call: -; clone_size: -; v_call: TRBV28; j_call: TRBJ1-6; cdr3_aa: CASGLAGAPLHF; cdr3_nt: TGTGCCAGCGGTCTAGCGGGGGCACCCCTCCACTTT
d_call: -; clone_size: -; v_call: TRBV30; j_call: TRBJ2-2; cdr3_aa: CAVGVRPNTGELFF; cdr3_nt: TGTGCCGTCGGGGTTCGCCCGAACACCGGGGAGCTGTTTTTT
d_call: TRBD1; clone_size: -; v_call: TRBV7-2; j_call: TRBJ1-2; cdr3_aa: CASSSGTGGNNYGYTF; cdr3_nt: TGTGCCAGCAGCTCAGGGACAGGGGGCAATAACTATGGCTACACCTTC
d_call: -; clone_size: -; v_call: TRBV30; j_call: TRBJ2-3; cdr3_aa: CAWNFPDTQYF; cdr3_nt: TGTGCCTGGAACTTCCCAGATACGCAGTATTTT
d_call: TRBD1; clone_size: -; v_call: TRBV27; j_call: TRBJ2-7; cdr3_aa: CASSLRQGRMEQYF; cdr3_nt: TGTGCCAGCAGTCTGAGACAGGGCCGGATGGAGCAGTACTTC
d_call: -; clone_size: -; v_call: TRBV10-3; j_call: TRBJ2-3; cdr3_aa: CAISGVATDTQYF; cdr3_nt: TGTGCCATCAGTGGGGTAGCCACAGATACGCAGTATTTT
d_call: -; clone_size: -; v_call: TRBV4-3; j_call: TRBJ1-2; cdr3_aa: CASSQDRAYGYTF; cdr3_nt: TGCGCCAGCAGCCAAGACAGGGCCTATGGCTACACCTTC
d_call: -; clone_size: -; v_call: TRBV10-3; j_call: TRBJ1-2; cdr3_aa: CAITRDTNYGYTF; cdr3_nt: TGTGCCATCACTAGGGACACCAACTATGGCTACACCTTC
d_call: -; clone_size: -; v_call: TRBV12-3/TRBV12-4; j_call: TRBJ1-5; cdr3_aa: CASRSNSNQPQHF; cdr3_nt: TGTGCCAGCAGATCCAATAGCAATCAGCCCCAGCATTTT
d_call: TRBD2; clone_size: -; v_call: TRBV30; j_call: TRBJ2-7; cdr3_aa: CAWSRLAGSYEQYF; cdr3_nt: TGTGCCTGGAGTCGGCTAGCGGGCTCCTACGAGCAGTACTTC
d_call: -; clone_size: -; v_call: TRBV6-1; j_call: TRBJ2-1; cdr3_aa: CASSDGQGQFF; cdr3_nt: TGTGCCAGCAGTGATGGGCAGGGGCAGTTCTTC